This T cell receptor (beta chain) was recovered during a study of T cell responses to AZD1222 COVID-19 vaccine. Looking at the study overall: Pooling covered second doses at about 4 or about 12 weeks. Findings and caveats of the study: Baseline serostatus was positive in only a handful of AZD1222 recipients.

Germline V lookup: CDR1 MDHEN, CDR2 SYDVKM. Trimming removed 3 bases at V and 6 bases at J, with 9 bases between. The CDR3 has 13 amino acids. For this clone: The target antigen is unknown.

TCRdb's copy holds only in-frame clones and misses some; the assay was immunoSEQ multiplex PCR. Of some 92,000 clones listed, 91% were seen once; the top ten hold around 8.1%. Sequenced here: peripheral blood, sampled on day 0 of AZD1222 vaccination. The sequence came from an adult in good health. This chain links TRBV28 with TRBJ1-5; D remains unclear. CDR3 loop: CASSFENGQPQHF. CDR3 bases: TGTGCCAGCAGTTTCGAGAATGGTCAGCCCCAGCATTTT.